These 15 T cell receptor beta chains were sequenced from one sample in a study of blood T cells in healthy people across ages. The use of a sample-barcoded 5' primer and a J-beta primer mix characterized a second PCR of roughly 7 to 11 cycles. TCRdb analysed the 5' RACE reads with MiXCR anew, one entry per CDR3 protein. The data hold about 640,000 distinct CDR3 sequences, with about 28% observed a single time. The specimen sequenced was blood. The receptors come from a woman of 80 years or more in good health.

This clonotype was seen only a few times. A read error may be the cause here, since a much bigger clone is one base away. The chain is built from TRBV12-3 or TRBV12-4 and TRBJ2-4; D is tentatively TRBD1 or TRBD2 (5 bases each). The J call is doubtful: the DNA matches TRBJ2-7 better. CDR3 length: 14 amino acids. The CDR3 DNA is TGTACCACCTTACGGGGCCCCCCGGGCTACGAGCAGTACTTC. This translates into CTTLRGPPGYEQYF.

This clonotype was observed many times. The chain links TRBV12-3 or TRBV12-4 to TRBJ1-5; 9 nucleotides agree with TRBD1. Trimming cost V 4 bases and J 4 bases; bases outside gene matches: 8. CDR3 length: 16 amino acids. The DNA of the CDR3 is TGTGCCAGCAGTTCTTCCGGGACAGGGCTTAATCAGCCCCAGCATTTT. Amino acids: CASSSSGTGLNQPQHF.

This clonotype was recorded at least ten times. Germline is not matched at one junction end, which may reflect a read error. V is TRBV7-9 and J is TRBJ2-7, with TRBD2 matching 9 bases. CDR3 size: 14 residues. The germline V gene encodes CDR1 SEHNR and CDR2 FQNEAQ (reference sequence). The CDR3 nucleotides are TGTGCCAGCAACTTAGCGGGGGAAGCCTACGAGCAGTACTTC. Translated, it gives CASNLAGEAYEQYF.

This clonotype came up many times. CDR3 loop: CASSLRSRQGAYEQYF. For the CDR3, the DNA is TGTGCCAGCAGCTTAAGGTCGAGACAGGGGGCCTACGAGCAGTACTTC. The V call is TRBV7-6, the J call TRBJ2-7; TRBD1 aligns across 9 bases. CDR1 is SGHVS and CDR2 is FNYEAQ in the germline V gene. Trimming removed 2 bases from V and 2 bases from J; junction bases left unmatched: 7. CDR3 length: 16 amino acids.

Comments on this clonotype: The junction and the germline gene differ at one end; a read error may be behind it. The chain links TRBV6-5 to TRBJ2-7; 7 bases align to TRBD1. CDR3 size: 15 residues. In germline, CDR1 is MNHEY, CDR2 SVGAGI. In DNA form, the CDR3 reads TGTGCCACCGGTTACCTGATGGGACAGAGCCACGAGCAATACTTC. Translating gives CATGYLMGQSHEQYF.

CDR3 protein: CASSQERRGHEQFF. The CDR3 nucleotides read TGTGCCAGCAGCCAAGAAAGGAGGGGCCATGAGCAGTTCTTC. The J gene is TRBJ2-1, the V gene TRBV4-2; weak D call: TRBD2 (6 bases). The CDR3 is 14 amino acids. Between the trimmed V and J ends, which lost 0 bases and 8 bases, there was a span of 11 bases. Germline-derived CDR1 and CDR2 are LGHNA and YNFKEQ.

This clonotype was counted at least ten times. A much more abundant neighbour one base away suggests this may be a read error. The chain joins TRBV12-3 or TRBV12-4 to TRBJ2-1, with 10 positions matching TRBD2. The CDR3 runs to 14 residues. The V and J ends lost 7 bases and 12 bases, in that order; junction bases with no gene match: 12. CDR3 in DNA: TGTGCCAGCACCCAGACTAGCGGGCGAATGATGCAGTTCTTC. This sequence encodes CASTQTSGRMMQFF.

This clonotype was found a few times. The chain couples TRBV3-1 to TRBJ1-1; D may be TRBD1 (5 bases). The CDR3 totals 15 residues. The germline CDR1 and CDR2 sequences are LGHDT and YNNKEL (reference sequence). The ends were cut back, 4 bases at V and 8 bases at J, with 20 bases in the middle. CDR3 residues: CASSPSAGVGGEAFF. For the CDR3, the DNA is TGTGCCAGCAGCCCCTCGGCGGGGGTGGGAGGGGAAGCTTTCTTT.

The J gene is TRBJ2-1, the V gene TRBV7-2; D possibly corresponds to TRBD2 (5 bases). This CDR3 comprises 13 residues. The V gene's germline CDR1 is SGHTA and CDR2 FQGNSA. V shed 1 base and J shed 9 bases, with 10 bases lying between them. As DNA, the CDR3 is TGTGCCAGCAGCTTAGAGATCCGGGGTGAGCAGTTCTTC. Its protein is CASSLEIRGEQFF.

At least ten counts were recorded for this clonotype. V usage is TRBV7-2 and J usage is TRBJ1-2, with no clear D. V lost 5 bases and J lost 8, with 15 bases in between. Germline V gives CDR1 SGHTA, CDR2 FQGNSA. This CDR3 is 13 amino acids long. This chain's CDR3 is CASSGDGEGGYTF. The CDR3 DNA reads TGTGCCAGCAGCGGCGACGGGGAGGGCGGCTACACCTTC.

This clonotype appeared many times. V gene TRBV4-3 combines with J gene TRBJ2-3; the match to TRBD2 covers 13 bases. Germline CDR1 and CDR2: LGHNA and YSLEER. The CDR3 is 15 amino acids. J gave up 7 bases and V 4 bases, and 5 bases lay outside the gene matches. Here the CDR3 reads CASSRTSGGDNTQYF. As DNA, the CDR3 is TGCGCCAGCAGCCGAACTAGCGGGGGGGATAATACGCAGTATTTT.

The V and J genes are TRBV6-6 and TRBJ2-1, with D uncertain. The germline gives CDR1 MNHNY, CDR2 SVGAGI (reference sequence). With 6 bases removed from V and 4 bases from J, the gap between germline ends came to 22 bases. The CDR3 is made up of 17 amino acids. The CDR3 protein is CASRRRVGSVGYNEQFF. The CDR3 DNA reads TGTGCCAGCAGACGTCGTGTAGGGTCGGTGGGATACAATGAGCAGTTCTTC.

This clonotype was seen many times. The V and J genes are TRBV20-1 and TRBJ2-7; 14 positions agree with TRBD2. The CDR3 loop spans 14 amino acids. From germline, CDR1 is DFQATT and CDR2 SNEGSKA (reference sequence). The CDR3 sequence: CRGTSGGFTYEQYF. Written as DNA, the CDR3 is TGCAGGGGGACTAGCGGGGGCTTTACCTACGAGCAGTACTTC.

This clonotype was detected many times. This chain connects TRBV7-3 to TRBJ2-3; D is perhaps TRBD1 (6 bases). Trimming left V 5 bases short and J 5 bases short, with 11 bases between. Germline V lookup: CDR1 SGHTA, CDR2 FQGTGA. This CDR3 region has 13 residues. The CDR3 region has the DNA TGTGCCAGCAGCCGTGGACAGCTAGATACGCAGTATTTT. It specifies CASSRGQLDTQYF.

There are many counts of this clonotype. This chain links TRBV20-1 with TRBJ2-7, with TRBD1 as a possible D gene (5 bases). This CDR3 is built from 13 residues. Deletions cut 5 bases from V and 5 bases from J, with 16 bases between. CDR1 is DFQATT and CDR2 is SNEGSKA in the germline V gene (reference sequence). The CDR3 is CSARQGVANEQYF. CDR3 nucleotide sequence: TGCAGTGCTCGTCAAGGGGTTGCCAACGAGCAGTACTTC.